This T cell receptor (beta chain) was captured in a study of blood T cell repertoires in COVID-19. Study in general: Sites in the United States, Italy and Spain provided acute and convalescent COVID-19 samples.

Sequencing used immunoSEQ multiplex PCR; TCRdb keeps in-frame clones, though not all of them. The table shows 400,000 or so clones, with roughly 89% occurring only once. This receptor was taken from a man aged 18 to 30 with COVID-19, enrolled during active disease. The source material was peripheral blood.

DNA of the CDR3: TGTGCCAGCAGCGTAGCAAGCGGGAGCACCTACGAGCAGTACTTC. It yields the protein CASSVASGSTYEQYF. The chain couples TRBV9 to TRBJ2-7, with TRBD2 matching over 8 bases. The germline V gene has CDR1 SGDLS and CDR2 YYNGEE. The CDR3 runs to 15 residues. With 0 bases clipped from V and 2 bases from J, the junction kept 4 bases outside the gene matches.